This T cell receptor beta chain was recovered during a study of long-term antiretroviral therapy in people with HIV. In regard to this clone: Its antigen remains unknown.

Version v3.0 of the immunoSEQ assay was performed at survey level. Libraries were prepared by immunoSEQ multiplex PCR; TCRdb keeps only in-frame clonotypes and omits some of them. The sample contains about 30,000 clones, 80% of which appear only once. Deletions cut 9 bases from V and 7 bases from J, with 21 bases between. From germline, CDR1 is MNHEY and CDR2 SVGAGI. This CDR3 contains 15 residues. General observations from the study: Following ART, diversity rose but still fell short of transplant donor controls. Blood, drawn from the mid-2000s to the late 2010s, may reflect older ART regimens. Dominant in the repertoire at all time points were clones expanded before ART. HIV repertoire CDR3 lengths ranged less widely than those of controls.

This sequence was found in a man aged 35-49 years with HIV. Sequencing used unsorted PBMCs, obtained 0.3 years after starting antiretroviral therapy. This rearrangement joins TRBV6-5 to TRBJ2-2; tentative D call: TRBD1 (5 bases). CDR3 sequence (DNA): TGTGCCAGTTCAAGGGGCAGGTCGGACGGCGGGGAGCTGTTTTTT. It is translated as CASSRGRSDGGELFF.